This TCR beta chain was observed in a study of blood T cell repertoires in COVID-19. Study details: Both acute and convalescent COVID-19 samples were obtained from the United States, Italy and Spain. Sources were T cells, B-cell-depleted T cells, or PBMCs; the material itself was cDNA or gDNA.

The germline V gene encodes CDR1 SNHLY and CDR2 FYNNEI. The CDR3 extends over 16 amino acids. With 6 bases clipped from V and 5 bases from J, the junction kept 14 bases outside the gene matches. In the study's own analysis: Estimated nucleated cell counts came from reference gene primer amplification. Measured with immunoSEQ multiplex PCR; TCRdb has only the in-frame clones, and not every one. From that table come the V and J calls and clone size; the DNA was used to work out D and trimming. The repertoire holds 200,000 to 250,000 clones, with roughly 84% as singletons. This TCR was recovered from a woman in her sixties with acute or convalescent COVID-19. The J gene is TRBJ1-2, the V gene TRBV2; the match to TRBD1 covers 8 bases. The material sequenced was peripheral blood. The CDR3, as DNA: TGTGCCAGCAGCAAAACAGGGGGGGGTATGAGTTATGGCTACACCTTC. Translated: CASSKTGGGMSYGYTF.